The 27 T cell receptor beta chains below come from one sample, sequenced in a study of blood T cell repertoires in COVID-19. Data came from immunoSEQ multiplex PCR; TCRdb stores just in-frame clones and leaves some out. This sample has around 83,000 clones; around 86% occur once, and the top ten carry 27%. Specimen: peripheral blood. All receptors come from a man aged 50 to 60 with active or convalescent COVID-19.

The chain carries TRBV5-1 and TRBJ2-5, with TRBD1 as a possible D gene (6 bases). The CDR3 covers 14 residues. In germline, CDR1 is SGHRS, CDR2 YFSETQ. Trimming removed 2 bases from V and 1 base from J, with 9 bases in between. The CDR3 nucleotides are TGCGCCAGCAGCTTCGACAGGCTCCAAGAGACCCAGTACTTC. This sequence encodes CASSFDRLQETQYF.

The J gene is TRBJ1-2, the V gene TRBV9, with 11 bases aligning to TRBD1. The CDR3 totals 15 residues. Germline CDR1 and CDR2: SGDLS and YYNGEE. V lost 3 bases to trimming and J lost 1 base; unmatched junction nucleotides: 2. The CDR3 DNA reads TGTGCCAGCAGCGCCGGGACAGGGGGTAACTATGGCTACACCTTC. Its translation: CASSAGTGGNYGYTF.

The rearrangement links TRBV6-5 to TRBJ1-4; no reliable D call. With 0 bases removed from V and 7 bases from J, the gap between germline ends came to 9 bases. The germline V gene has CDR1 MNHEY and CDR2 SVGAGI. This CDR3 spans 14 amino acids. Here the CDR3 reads CASSYSSRVEKLFF. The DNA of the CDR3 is TGTGCCAGCAGTTACTCCTCCCGGGTTGAAAAACTGTTTTTT.

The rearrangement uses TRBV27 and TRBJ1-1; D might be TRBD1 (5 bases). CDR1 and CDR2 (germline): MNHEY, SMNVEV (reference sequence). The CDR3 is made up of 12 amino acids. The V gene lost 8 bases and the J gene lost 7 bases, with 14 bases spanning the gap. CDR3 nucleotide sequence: TGTGCCAGCCTTTCATCAGGGCTTGAAGCTTTCTTT. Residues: CASLSSGLEAFF.

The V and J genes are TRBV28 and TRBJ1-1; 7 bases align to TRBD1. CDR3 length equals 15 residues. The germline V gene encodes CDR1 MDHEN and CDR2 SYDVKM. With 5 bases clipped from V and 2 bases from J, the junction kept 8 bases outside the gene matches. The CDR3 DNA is TGTGCCAGCAGTAAATCCAGGGGGTTAAACACTGAAGCTTTCTTT. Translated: CASSKSRGLNTEAFF. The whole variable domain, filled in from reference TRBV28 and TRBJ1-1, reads DVKVTQSSRYLVKRTGEKVFLECVQDMDHENMFWYRQDPGLGLRLIYFSYDVKMKEKGDIPEGYSVSREKKERFSLILESASTNQTSMYLCASSKSRGLNTEAFFGQGTRLTVV.

CDR3 in amino acids: CASSIGGRNTGELFF. CDR3 sequence (DNA): TGCGCCAGCAGCATTGGGGGCAGGAACACCGGGGAGCTGTTTTTT. The chain joins TRBV4-1 to TRBJ2-2; the D gene is possibly TRBD1 (6 bases). The germline V gene encodes CDR1 MGHRA and CDR2 YSYEKL. There are 15 residues in the CDR3. The V end was cut by 5 bases, the J end by 1 base, with 11 bases between.

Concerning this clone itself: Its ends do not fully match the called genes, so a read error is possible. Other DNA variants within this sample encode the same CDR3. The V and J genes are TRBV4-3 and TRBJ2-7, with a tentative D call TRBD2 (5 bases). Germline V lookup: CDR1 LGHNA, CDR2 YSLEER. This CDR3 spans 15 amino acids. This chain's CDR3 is CASSPRTGSSYEQYF. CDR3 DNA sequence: TGCGCCAGCAGCCCCAGGACGGGAAGCTCCTACGAGCAATACTTC.

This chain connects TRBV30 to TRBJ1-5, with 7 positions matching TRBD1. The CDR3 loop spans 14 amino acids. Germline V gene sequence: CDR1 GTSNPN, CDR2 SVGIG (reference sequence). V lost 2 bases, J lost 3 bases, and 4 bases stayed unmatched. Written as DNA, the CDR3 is TGTGCCTGGAGTCTTGGACAGGACAATCAGCCCCAGCATTTT. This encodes CAWSLGQDNQPQHF.

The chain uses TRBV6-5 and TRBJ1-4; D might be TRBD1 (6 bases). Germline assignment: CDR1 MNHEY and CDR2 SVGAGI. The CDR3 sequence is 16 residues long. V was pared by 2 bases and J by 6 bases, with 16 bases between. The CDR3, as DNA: TGTGCCAGCAGTTACGGGGTAAACAGGGCTTATGAAAAACTGTTTTTT. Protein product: CASSYGVNRAYEKLFF.

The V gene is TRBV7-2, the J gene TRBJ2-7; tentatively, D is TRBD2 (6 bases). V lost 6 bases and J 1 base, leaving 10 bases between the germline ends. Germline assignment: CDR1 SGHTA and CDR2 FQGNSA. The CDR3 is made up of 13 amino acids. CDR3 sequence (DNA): TGTGCCAGCAGGGTGGGGGGTTCCTACGAGCAGTACTTC. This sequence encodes CASRVGGSYEQYF.

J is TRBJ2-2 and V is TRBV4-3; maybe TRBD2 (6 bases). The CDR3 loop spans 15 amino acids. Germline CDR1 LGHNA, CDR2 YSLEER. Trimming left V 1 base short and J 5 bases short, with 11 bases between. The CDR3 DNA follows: TGCGCCAGCAGCCAAGCGCTTCGGGGGACCGGGGAGCTGTTTTTT. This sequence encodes CASSQALRGTGELFF.

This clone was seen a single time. This CDR3 reads CASSSGDRPQETQYF. The DNA of the CDR3 is TGTGCCAGCAGCTCGGGGGACAGGCCCCAAGAGACCCAGTACTTC. V usage is TRBV5-4 and J usage is TRBJ2-5; the match to TRBD1 covers 8 bases. There are 15 residues in the CDR3. The germline gives CDR1 SGHNT, CDR2 YYREEE (reference sequence). V trimming: 3 bases; J trimming: 1 base; junction bases outside the gene matches: 5.

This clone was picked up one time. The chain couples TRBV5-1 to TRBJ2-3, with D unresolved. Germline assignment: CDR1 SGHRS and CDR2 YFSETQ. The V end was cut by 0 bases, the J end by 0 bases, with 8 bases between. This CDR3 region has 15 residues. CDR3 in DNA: TGCGCCAGCAGCTTGGACAGAACTAGCACAGATACGCAGTATTTT. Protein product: CASSLDRTSTDTQYF.

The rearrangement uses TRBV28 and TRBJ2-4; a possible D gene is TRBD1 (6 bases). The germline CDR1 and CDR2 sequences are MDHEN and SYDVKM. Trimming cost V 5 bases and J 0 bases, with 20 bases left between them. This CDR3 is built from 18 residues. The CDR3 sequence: CASSPGPYNRVAKNIQYF. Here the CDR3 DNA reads TGTGCCAGCAGTCCCGGGCCCTATAACAGGGTAGCCAAAAACATTCAGTACTTC. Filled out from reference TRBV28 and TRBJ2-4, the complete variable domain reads DVKVTQSSRYLVKRTGEKVFLECVQDMDHENMFWYRQDPGLGLRLIYFSYDVKMKEKGDIPEGYSVSREKKERFSLILESASTNQTSMYLCASSPGPYNRVAKNIQYFGAGTRLSVL.

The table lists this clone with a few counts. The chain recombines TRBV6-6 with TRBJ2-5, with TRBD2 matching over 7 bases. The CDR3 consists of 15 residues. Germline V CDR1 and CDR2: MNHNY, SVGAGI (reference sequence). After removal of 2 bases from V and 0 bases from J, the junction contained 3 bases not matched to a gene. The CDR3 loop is CASSYDGRYQETQYF. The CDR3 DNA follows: TGTGCCAGCAGTTACGACGGGAGGTACCAAGAGACCCAGTACTTC.

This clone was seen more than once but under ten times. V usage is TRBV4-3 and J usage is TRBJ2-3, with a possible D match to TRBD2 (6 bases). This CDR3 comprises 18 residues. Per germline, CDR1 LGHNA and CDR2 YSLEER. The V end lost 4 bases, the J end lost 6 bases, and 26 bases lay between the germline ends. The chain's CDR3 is CASSPLLTTRGLRDTQYF. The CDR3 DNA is TGCGCCAGCAGCCCACTATTGACGACTAGAGGTCTTAGGGATACGCAGTATTTT.

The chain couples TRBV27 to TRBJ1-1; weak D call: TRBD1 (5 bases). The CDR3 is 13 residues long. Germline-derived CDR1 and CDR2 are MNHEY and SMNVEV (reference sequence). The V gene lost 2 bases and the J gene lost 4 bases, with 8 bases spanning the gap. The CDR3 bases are TGTGCCAGCAGTTTAAGGGGTAGCACTGAAGCTTTCTTT. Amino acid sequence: CASSLRGSTEAFF.

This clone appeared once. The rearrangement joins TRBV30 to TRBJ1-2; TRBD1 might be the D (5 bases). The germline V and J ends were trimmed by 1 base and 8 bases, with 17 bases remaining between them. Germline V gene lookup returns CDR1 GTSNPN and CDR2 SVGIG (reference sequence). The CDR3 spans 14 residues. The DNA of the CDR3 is TGTGCCTGGAGTGGGGGGGGGACTGTGGCAGGCTACACCTTC. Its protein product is CAWSGGGTVAGYTF.

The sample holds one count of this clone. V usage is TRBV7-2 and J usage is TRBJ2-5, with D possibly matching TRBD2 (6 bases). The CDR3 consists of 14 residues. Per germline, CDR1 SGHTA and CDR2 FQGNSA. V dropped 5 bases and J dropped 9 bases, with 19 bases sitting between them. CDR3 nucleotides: TGTGCCAGCAGCGCCCGGGACTCCCTCGGAGCCCAGTACTTC. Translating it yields CASSARDSLGAQYF.

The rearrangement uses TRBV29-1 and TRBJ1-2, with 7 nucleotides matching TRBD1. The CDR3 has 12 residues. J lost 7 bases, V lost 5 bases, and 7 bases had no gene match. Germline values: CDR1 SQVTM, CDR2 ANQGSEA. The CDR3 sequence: CSVLGTAGGYTF. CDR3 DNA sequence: TGCAGCGTTTTAGGGACAGCCGGTGGCTACACCTTC.

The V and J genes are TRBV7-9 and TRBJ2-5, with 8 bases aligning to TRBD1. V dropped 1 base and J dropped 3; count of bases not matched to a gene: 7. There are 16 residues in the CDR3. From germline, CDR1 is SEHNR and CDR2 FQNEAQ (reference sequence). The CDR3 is CASSLEWTGTEETQYF. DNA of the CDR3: TGTGCCAGCAGCTTAGAATGGACAGGGACAGAAGAGACCCAGTACTTC.

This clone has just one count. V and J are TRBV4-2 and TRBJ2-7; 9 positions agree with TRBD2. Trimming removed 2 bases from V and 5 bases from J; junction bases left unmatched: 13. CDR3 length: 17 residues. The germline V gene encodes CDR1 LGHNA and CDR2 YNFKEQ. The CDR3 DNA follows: TGTGCCAGCAGCCAAACGTCTAGCGGGGCCGCAACCAACGAGCAGTACTTC. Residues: CASSQTSSGAATNEQYF.

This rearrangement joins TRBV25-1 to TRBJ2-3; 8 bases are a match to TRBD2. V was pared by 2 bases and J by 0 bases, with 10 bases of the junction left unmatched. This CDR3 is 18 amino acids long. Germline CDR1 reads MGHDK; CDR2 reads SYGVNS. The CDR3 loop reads CASSEIGNSGISTDTQYF. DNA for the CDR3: TGTGCCAGCAGTGAAATCGGGAATAGCGGGATAAGCACAGATACGCAGTATTTT.

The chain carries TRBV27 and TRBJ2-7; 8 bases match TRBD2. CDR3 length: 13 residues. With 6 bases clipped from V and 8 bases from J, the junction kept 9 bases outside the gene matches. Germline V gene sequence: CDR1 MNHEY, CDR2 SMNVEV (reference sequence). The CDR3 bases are TGTGCCAGCAGGGAGAGCGGGAGACCGCAGCAGTACTTC. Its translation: CASRESGRPQQYF.

The CDR3 nucleotides read TGCGCCAGCAGTGAGTCGATCGCCGGGAAAGAGACCCAGTACTTC. Amino acid sequence: CASSESIAGKETQYF. The V call is TRBV10-1, the J call TRBJ2-5; the D gene is possibly TRBD2 (5 bases). The CDR3 runs to 15 residues. V lost 0 bases, J lost 3 bases, and 11 bases lay in between. The germline CDR1 and CDR2 sequences are WNHNN and SYGVQD (reference sequence).

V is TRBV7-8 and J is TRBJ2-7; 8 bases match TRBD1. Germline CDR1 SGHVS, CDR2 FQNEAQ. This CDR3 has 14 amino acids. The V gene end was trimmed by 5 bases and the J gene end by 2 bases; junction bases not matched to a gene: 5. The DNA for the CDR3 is TGTGCCAGCAGCCTCCGGACAGGGACCTACGAGCAGTACTTC. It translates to CASSLRTGTYEQYF.

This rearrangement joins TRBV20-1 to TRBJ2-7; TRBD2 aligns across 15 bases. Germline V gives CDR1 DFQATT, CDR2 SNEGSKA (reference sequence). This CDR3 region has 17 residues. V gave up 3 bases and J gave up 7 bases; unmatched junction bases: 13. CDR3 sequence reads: CSASSGTSGRTHLEQYF. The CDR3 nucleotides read TGCAGTGCTAGTAGTGGGACTAGCGGGAGGACTCATCTGGAGCAGTACTTC.